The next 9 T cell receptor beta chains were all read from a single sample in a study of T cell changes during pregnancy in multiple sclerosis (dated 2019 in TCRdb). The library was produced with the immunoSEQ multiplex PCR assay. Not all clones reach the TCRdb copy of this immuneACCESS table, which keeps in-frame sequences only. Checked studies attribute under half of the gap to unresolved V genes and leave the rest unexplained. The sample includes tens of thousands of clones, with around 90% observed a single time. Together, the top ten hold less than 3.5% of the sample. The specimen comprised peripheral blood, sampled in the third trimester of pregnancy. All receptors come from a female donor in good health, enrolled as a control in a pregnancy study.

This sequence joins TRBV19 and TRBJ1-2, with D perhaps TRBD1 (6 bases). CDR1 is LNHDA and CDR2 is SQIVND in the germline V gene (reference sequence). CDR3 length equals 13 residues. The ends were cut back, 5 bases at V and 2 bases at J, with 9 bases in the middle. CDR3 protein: CASSGRGNYGYTF. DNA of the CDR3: TGTGCCAGTAGTGGGAGGGGGAACTATGGCTACACCTTC.

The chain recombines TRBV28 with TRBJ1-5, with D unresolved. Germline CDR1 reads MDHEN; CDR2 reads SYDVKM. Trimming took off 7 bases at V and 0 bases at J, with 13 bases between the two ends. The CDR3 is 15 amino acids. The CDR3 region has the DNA TGTGCCAGCACCGACGGAACAGATAGCAATCAGCCCCAGCATTTT. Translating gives CASTDGTDSNQPQHF.

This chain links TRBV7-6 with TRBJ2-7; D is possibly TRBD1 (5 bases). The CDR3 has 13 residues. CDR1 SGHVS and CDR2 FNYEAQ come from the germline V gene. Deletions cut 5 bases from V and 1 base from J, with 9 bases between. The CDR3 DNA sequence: TGTGCCAGCAGCCCTGACAGTTCCTACGAGCAGTACTTC. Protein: CASSPDSSYEQYF.

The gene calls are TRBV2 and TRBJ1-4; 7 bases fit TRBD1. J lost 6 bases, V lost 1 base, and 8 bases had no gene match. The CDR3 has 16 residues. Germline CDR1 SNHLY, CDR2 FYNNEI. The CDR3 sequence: CASSEVQGRGHEKLFF. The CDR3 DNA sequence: TGTGCCAGCAGTGAAGTACAGGGGAGAGGGCATGAAAAACTGTTTTTT.

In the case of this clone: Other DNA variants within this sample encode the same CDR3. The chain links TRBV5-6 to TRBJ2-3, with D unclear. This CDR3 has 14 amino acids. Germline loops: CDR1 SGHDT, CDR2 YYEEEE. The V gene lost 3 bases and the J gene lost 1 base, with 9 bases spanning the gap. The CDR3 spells CASSSLRGTDTQYF. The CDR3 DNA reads TGTGCCAGCAGCTCCCTCCGGGGCACAGATACGCAGTATTTT.

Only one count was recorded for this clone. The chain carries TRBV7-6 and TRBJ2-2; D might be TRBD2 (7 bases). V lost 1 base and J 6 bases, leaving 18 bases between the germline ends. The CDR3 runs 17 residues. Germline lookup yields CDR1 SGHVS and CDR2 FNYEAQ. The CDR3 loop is CASSLGGGARSPGELFF. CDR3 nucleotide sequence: TGTGCCAGCAGCTTAGGAGGGGGGGCCCGAAGCCCCGGGGAGCTGTTTTTT.

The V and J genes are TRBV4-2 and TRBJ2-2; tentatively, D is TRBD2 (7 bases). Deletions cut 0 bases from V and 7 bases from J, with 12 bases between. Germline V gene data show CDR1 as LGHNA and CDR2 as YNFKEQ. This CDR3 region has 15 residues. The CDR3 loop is CASSQEWGGIGELFF. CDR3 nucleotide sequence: TGTGCCAGCAGCCAAGAGTGGGGGGGCATCGGGGAGCTGTTTTTT.

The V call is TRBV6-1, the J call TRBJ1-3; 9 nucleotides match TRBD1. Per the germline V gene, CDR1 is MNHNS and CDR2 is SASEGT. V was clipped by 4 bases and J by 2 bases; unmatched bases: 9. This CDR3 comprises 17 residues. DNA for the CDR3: TGTGCCAGCAGTGGATGGGACAGGGTAGTTGCTGGAAACACCATATATTTT. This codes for CASSGWDRVVAGNTIYF.

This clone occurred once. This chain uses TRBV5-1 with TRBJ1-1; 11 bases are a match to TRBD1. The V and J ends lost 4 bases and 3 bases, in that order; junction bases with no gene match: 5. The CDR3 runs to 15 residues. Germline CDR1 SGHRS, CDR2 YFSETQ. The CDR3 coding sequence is TGCGCCAGCAGCCTAGGACAGGGGGCGGACACTGAAGCTTTCTTT. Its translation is CASSLGQGADTEAFF.